These 9 T cell receptor beta chains were all obtained from the same sample, sequenced in a study of blood T cell repertoires in COVID-19. This table comes from immunoSEQ multiplex PCR, and its TCRdb copy is limited to in-frame clones, with some not included. The data contain 200,000 or so clones, roughly 79% of them seen just once; the ten biggest clones take up 9.5% to 15%. The material sequenced was peripheral blood. These receptors were collected from a woman of 80 years or more with COVID-19, enrolled during active disease.

The gene calls are TRBV5-5 and TRBJ1-4; the D gene is possibly TRBD1 (6 bases). In germline, CDR1 is SGHKS, CDR2 YYEKEE (reference sequence). The CDR3 covers 14 residues. V lost 3 bases to trimming and J lost 7 bases, with 13 bases between them. As DNA, the CDR3 is TGTGCCAGCAGCTATGGACAGTCAGCTGAAAAACTGTTTTTT. As protein: CASSYGQSAEKLFF.

The CDR3 reads CASSQLFGSSYNEQFF. The CDR3 coding sequence is TGCGCCAGCAGTCAATTGTTTGGTAGCTCCTACAATGAGCAGTTCTTC. V usage is TRBV5-1 and J usage is TRBJ2-1; D gene ambiguous. Germline V lookup: CDR1 SGHRS, CDR2 YFSETQ. Trimming removed 5 bases at V and 0 bases at J, with 15 bases between. The CDR3 extends over 16 amino acids.

The chain employs TRBV2 and TRBJ1-1; no clear D. V gave up 4 bases and J gave up 2 bases, with 14 bases separating them. Germline loops: CDR1 SNHLY, CDR2 FYNNEI. The CDR3 totals 15 residues. This chain's CDR3 is CASSVEARSNTEAFF. The CDR3 coding sequence is TGTGCCAGCAGTGTCGAGGCAAGGAGCAACACTGAAGCTTTCTTT.

The V call is TRBV2, the J call TRBJ2-5; maybe TRBD1 (6 bases). There are 13 residues in the CDR3. Per germline, CDR1 SNHLY and CDR2 FYNNEI. Trimming removed 3 bases at V and 5 bases at J, with 10 bases between. Here the CDR3 reads CASSEGQGETQYF. The DNA for the CDR3 is TGTGCCAGCAGTGAGGGGCAGGGGGAGACCCAGTACTTC.

This rearrangement joins TRBV10-3 to TRBJ2-6, with a tentative D call TRBD2 (5 bases). The CDR3 has 13 residues. Trimming removed 8 bases at V and 2 bases at J, with 7 bases between. The germline CDR1 and CDR2 sequences are ENHRY and SYGVKD. The CDR3: CAIGGTGANVLTF. CDR3 sequence (DNA): TGTGCCATCGGAGGTACTGGGGCCAACGTCCTGACTTTC.

V gene TRBV5-8 combines with J gene TRBJ1-1, with D tentatively TRBD1 (6 bases). Trimming shortened V by 0 bases and J by 6 bases, and 9 bases separated the two germline ends. Germline V gene lookup returns CDR1 SGHTS and CDR2 YDEGEE. CDR3 length equals 13 residues. The CDR3 sequence: CASSLERGSEAFF. CDR3 sequence (DNA): TGTGCCAGCAGCTTGGAAAGGGGGTCTGAAGCTTTCTTT.

The DNA for the CDR3 is TGTGCCAGTAGGGGAGGGGCCTACGAGCAGTACTTC. As protein: CASRGGAYEQYF. The J gene is TRBJ2-7, the V gene TRBV19; 7 nucleotides match TRBD2. Trimming removed 6 bases from V and 2 bases from J; junction bases left unmatched: 1. This CDR3 has 12 residues. Per germline, CDR1 LNHDA and CDR2 SQIVND (reference sequence).

The V and J genes are TRBV5-8 and TRBJ2-3, with 11 positions matching TRBD2. The CDR3 runs 14 residues. Germline V CDR1 and CDR2: SGHTS, YDEGEE. With 7 bases clipped from V and 4 bases from J, the junction kept 5 bases outside the gene matches. This CDR3 reads CASQLAGVSDTQYF. The CDR3 DNA reads as TGTGCCAGCCAACTAGCGGGAGTTTCAGATACGCAGTATTTT. Complete variable domain (other parts from reference TRBV5-8 and TRBJ2-3): EAGVTQSPTHLIKTRGQQATLRCSPISGHTSVYWYQQALGLGLQFLLWYDEGEERNRGNFPPRFSGRQFPNYSSELNVNALELEDSALYLCASQLAGVSDTQYFGPGTRLTVL.

CDR3 sequence: CASSPRPPLQETQYF. The CDR3 DNA is TGTGCCAGCAGCCCACGCCCGCCACTTCAAGAGACCCAGTACTTC. This sequence joins TRBV5-4 and TRBJ2-5; D not certain. The CDR3 has 15 amino acids. The germline CDR1 and CDR2 sequences are SGHNT and YYREEE (reference sequence). Between the trimmed V and J ends, which lost 4 bases and 2 bases, there was a span of 15 bases. The full variable domain, in which reference TRBV5-4 and TRBJ2-5 provide the parts outside the CDR3, is ETGVTQSPTHLIKTRGQQVTLRCSSQSGHNTVSWYQQALGQGPQFIFQYYREEENGRGNFPPRFSGLQFPNYSSELNVNALELDDSALYLCASSPRPPLQETQYFGPGTRLLVL.